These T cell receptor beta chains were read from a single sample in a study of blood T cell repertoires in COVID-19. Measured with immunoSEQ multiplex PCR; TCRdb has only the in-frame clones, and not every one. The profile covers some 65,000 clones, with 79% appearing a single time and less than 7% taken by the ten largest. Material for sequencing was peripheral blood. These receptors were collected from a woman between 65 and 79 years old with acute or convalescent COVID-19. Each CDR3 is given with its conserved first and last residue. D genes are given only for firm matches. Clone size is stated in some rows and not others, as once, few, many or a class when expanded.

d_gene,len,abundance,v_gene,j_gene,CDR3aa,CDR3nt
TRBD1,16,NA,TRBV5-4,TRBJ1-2,CASSQKTPGQGGGYTF,TGTGCCAGCAGCCAGAAAACTCCAGGACAGGGCGGTGGCTACACCTTC
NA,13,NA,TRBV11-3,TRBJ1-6,CASSPQSGSPLHF,TGTGCCAGCAGCCCTCAGTCTGGTTCACCCCTCCACTTT
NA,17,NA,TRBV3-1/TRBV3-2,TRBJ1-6,CASSQDSGSSYNSPLHF,TGTGCCAGCAGCCAAGATTCGGGGAGCTCCTATAATTCACCCCTCCACTTT
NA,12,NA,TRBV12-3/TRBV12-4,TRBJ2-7,CASSFSWSEQYF,TGTGCCAGCAGTTTCAGCTGGAGCGAGCAGTACTTC
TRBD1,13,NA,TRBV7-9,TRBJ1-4,CASSLTGDEKLFF,TGTGCCAGCAGCTTAACAGGGGATGAAAAACTGTTTTTT
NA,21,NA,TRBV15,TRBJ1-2,CATLNGAGEIERPLSYYGYTF,TGTGCCACCTTAAACGGGGCAGGGGAAATAGAGCGCCCCTTGTCCTACTATGGCTACACCTTC
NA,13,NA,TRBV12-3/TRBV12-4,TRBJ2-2,CASKGEGPGELFF,TGTGCCAGCAAGGGGGAGGGACCCGGGGAGCTGTTTTTT
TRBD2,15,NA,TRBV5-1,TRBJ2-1,CASSFSPGTSGSKFF,TGCGCCAGCAGCTTTTCCCCCGGGACTAGCGGGTCCAAGTTCTTC
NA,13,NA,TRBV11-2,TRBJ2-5,CASSLTVLKTQYF,TGTGCCAGCAGCTTGACAGTTCTAAAGACCCAGTACTTC
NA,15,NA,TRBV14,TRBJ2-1,CASSRKAGLVDEQFF,TGTGCCAGCAGCCGAAAGGCGGGCCTCGTCGATGAGCAGTTCTTC
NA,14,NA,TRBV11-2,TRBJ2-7,CASSLVPDTYEQYF,TGTGCCAGCAGCTTAGTTCCAGATACCTACGAGCAGTACTTC
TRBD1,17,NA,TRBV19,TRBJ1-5,CASSIRDRATSNQPQHF,TGTGCCAGTAGTATTAGGGACAGGGCTACTAGCAATCAGCCCCAGCATTTT
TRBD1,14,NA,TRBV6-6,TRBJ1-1,CASSFFGQGAEAFF,TGTGCCAGCAGTTTCTTCGGACAGGGGGCTGAAGCTTTCTTT
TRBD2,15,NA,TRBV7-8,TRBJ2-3,CASSLGAGYTDTQYF,TGTGCCAGCAGCTTAGGAGCGGGGTACACAGATACGCAGTATTTT
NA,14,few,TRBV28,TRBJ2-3,CASKEGASTDTQYF,TGTGCCAGCAAGGAGGGGGCTAGCACAGATACGCAGTATTTT
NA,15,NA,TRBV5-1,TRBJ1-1,CASSPSPGSEAEAFF,TGCGCCAGCAGCCCCTCCCCGGGGTCGGAAGCCGAAGCTTTCTTT
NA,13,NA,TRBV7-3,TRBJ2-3,CASSTQDRDTQYF,TGTGCCAGCAGCACCCAGGACAGAGATACGCAGTATTTT
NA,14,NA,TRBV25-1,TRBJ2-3,CASSEQAGTDTQYF,TGTGCCAGCAGTGAACAGGCGGGGACAGATACGCAGTATTTT
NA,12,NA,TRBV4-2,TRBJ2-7,CASSQRAGEQYF,TGTGCCAGCAGCCAACGTGCCGGCGAGCAGTACTTC